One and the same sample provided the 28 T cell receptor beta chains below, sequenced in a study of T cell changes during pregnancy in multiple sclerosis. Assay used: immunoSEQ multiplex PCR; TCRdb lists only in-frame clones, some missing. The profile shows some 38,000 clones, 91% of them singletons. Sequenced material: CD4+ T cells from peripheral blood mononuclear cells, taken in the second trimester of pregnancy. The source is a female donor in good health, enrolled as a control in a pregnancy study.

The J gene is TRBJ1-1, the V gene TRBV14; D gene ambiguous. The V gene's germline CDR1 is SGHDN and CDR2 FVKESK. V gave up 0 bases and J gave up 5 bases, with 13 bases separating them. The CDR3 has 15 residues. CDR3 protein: CASSQDRNRRTEAFF. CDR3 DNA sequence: TGTGCCAGCAGCCAAGATAGGAACAGAAGAACTGAAGCTTTCTTT.

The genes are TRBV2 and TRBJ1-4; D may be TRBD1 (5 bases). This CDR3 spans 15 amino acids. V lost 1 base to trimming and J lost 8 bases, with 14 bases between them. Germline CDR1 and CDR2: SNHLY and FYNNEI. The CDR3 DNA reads TGTGCCAGCAGTGAAGAGAGGCAGGGTCTCGAAAAACTGTTTTTT. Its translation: CASSEERQGLEKLFF.

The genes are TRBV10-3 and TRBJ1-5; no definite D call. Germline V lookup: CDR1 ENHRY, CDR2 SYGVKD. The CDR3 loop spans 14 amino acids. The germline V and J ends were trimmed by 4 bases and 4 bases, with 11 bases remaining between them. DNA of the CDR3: TGTGCCATCAGTGTAGCACTCACTAATCAGCCCCAGCATTTT. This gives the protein CAISVALTNQPQHF.

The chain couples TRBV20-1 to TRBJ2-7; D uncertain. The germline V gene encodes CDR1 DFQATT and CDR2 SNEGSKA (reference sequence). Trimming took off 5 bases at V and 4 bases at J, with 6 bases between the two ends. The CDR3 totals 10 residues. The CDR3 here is CSAGSYEQYF. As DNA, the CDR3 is TGCAGTGCTGGCTCTTACGAGCAGTACTTC.

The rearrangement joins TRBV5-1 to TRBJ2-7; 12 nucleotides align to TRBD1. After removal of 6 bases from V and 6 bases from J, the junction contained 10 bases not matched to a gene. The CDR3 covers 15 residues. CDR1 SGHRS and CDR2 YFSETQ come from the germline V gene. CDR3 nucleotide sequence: TGCGCCAGCAACCCGGCGGGGACAGGGGGCCGCGAGCAGTACTTC. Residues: CASNPAGTGGREQYF.

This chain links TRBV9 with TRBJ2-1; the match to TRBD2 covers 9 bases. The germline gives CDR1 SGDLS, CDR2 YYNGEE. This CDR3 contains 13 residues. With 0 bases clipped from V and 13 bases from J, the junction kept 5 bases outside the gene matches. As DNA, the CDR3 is TGTGCCAGCAGCGTAGAGGGCGGGGGGGCCCAGTTCTTC. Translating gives CASSVEGGGAQFF.

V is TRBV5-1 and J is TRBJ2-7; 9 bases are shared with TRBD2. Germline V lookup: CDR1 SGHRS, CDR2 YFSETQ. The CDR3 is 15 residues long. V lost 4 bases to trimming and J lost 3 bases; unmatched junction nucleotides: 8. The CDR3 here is CASSLGTSNDYEQYF. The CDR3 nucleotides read TGCGCCAGCAGCCTGGGGACTAGCAACGACTACGAGCAGTACTTC. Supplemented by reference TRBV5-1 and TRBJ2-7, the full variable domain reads KAGVTQTPRYLIKTRGQQVTLSCSPISGHRSVSWYQQTPGQGLQFLFEYFSETQRNKGNFPGRFSGRQFSNSRSEMNVSTLELGDSALYLCASSLGTSNDYEQYFGPGTRLTVT.

The CDR3 region is CASGLVWFGGAHQQETQYF. CDR3 DNA: TGTGCTAGTGGTTTGGTATGGTTCGGGGGGGCCCACCAACAAGAGACCCAGTACTTC. This chain links TRBV12-5 with TRBJ2-5; 8 bases match TRBD2. Germline V gives CDR1 LGHNT, CDR2 FRNRAP. V dropped 0 bases and J dropped 2; count of bases not matched to a gene: 14. The CDR3 is made up of 19 amino acids.

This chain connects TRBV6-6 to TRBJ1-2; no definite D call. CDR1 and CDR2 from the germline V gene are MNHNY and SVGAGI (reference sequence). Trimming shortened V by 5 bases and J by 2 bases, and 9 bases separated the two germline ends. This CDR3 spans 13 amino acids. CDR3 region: CASSPGGNYGYTF. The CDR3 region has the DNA TGTGCCAGCAGTCCCGGCGGAAACTATGGCTACACCTTC.

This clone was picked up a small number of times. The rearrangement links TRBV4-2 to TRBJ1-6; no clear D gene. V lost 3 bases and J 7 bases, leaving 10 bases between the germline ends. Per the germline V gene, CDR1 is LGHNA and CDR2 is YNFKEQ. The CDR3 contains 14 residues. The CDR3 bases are TGTGCCAGCAGCCATGAGGTACCGAATTCACCCCTCCACTTT. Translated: CASSHEVPNSPLHF.

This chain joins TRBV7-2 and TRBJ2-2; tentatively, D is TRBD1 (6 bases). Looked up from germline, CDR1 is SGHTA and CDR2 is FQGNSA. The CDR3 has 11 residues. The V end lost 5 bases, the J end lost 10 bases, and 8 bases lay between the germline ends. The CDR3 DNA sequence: TGTGCCAGCAGCCCAGGGGTGGAGCTGTTTTTT. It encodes CASSPGVELFF.

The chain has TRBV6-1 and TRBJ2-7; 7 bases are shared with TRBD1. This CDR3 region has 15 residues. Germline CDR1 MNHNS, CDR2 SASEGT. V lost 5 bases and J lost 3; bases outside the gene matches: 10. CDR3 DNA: TGTGCCAGCAGTCCACGGGACAGACCAGACTACGAGCAGTACTTC. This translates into CASSPRDRPDYEQYF.

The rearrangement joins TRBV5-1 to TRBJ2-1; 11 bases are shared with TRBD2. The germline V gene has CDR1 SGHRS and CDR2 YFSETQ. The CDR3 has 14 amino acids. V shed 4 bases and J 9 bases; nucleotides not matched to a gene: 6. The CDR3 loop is CASSPIAGGLEQFF. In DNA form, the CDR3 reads TGCGCCAGCAGCCCAATAGCGGGGGGGCTTGAGCAGTTCTTC.

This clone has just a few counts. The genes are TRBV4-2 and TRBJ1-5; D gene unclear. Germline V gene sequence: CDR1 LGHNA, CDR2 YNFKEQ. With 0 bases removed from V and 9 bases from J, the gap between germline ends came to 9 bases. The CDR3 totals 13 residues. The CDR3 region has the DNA TGTGCCAGCAGCCAAGATCTTGGGAGGCCCCAGCATTTT. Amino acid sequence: CASSQDLGRPQHF.

Here the CDR3 reads CASSQVSGHHKLFF. CDR3 nucleotide sequence: TGCGCCAGCAGCCAGGTTTCAGGACACCATAAACTGTTTTTT. The rearrangement uses TRBV4-3 and TRBJ1-4; perhaps TRBD1 as D (5 bases). Germline CDR1 LGHNA, CDR2 YSLEER. CDR3 length: 14 amino acids. V was shortened by 3 bases and J by 11 bases, with 16 bases between the two germline ends.

CDR3 nucleotides: TGTGCCAGCAGCGGGACAACTATGAACACTGAAGCTTTCTTT. This sequence encodes CASSGTTMNTEAFF. The V gene is TRBV5-6, the J gene TRBJ1-1; possibly TRBD1 for D (6 bases). Trimming removed 4 bases from V and 0 bases from J, with 10 bases in between. The germline gives CDR1 SGHDT, CDR2 YYEEEE. This CDR3 contains 14 residues.

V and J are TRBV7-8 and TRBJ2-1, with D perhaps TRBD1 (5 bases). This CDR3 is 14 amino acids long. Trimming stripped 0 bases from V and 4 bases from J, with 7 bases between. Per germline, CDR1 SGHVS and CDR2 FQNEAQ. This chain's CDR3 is CASSLAGRYNEQFF. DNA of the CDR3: TGTGCCAGCAGCTTAGCGGGGCGATACAATGAGCAGTTCTTC.

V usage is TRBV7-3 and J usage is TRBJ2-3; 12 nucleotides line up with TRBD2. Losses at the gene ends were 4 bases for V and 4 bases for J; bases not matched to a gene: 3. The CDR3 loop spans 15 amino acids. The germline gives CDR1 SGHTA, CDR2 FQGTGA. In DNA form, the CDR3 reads TGTGCCAGCAGCTCCCTAGCGGGGGGGTCAGATACGCAGTATTTT. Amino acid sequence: CASSSLAGGSDTQYF.

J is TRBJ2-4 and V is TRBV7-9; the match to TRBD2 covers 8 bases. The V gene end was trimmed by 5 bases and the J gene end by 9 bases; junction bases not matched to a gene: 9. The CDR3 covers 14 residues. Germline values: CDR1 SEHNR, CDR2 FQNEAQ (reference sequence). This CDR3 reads CASSAGLDSGIQYF. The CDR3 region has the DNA TGTGCCAGCAGCGCGGGACTAGATTCTGGCATTCAGTACTTC. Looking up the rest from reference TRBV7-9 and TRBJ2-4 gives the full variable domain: DTGVSQNPRHKITKRGQNVTFRCDPISEHNRLYWYRQTLGQGPEFLTYFQNEAQLEKSRLLSDRFSAERPKGSFSTLEIQRTEQGDSAMYLCASSAGLDSGIQYFGAGTRLSVL.

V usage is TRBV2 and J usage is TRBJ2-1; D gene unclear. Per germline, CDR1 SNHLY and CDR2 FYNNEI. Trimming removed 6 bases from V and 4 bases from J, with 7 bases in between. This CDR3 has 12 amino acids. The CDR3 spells CASSGLYNEQFF. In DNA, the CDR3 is TGTGCCAGCAGCGGTTTATACAATGAGCAGTTCTTC.

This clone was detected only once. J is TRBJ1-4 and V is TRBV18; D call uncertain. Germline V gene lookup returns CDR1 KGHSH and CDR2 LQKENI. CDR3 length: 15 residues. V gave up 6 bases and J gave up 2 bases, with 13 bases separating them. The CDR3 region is CASSLVGGTNEKLFF. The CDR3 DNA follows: TGTGCCAGCTCCCTCGTAGGAGGGACTAATGAAAAACTGTTTTTT.

This CDR3 reads CASRRVSGDYGYTF. The CDR3 DNA sequence: TGTGCCAGCAGGCGGGTGTCGGGGGACTATGGCTACACCTTC. This chain links TRBV5-6 with TRBJ1-2; possibly TRBD1 for D (5 bases). The V gene lost 5 bases and the J gene lost 3 bases, with 14 bases spanning the gap. Germline CDR1 is SGHDT and CDR2 is YYEEEE. This CDR3 has 14 amino acids.

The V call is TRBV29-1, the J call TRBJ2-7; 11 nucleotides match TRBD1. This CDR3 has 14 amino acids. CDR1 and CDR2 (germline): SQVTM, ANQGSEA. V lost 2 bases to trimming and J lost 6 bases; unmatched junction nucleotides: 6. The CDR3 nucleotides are TGCAGCGTTGAATTCCAGGACAGGGGGCGCGAGCAGTACTTC. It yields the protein CSVEFQDRGREQYF.

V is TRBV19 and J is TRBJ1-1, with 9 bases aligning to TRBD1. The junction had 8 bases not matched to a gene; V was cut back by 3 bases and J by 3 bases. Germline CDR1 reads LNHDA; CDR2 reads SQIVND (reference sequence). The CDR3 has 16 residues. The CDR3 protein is CASSMGQGRQYTEAFF. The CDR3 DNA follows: TGTGCCAGTAGTATGGGACAGGGACGTCAGTACACTGAAGCTTTCTTT. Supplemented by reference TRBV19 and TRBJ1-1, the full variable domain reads DGGITQSPKYLFRKEGQNVTLSCEQNLNHDAMYWYRQDPGQGLRLIYYSQIVNDFQKGDIAEGYSVSREKKESFPLTVTSAQKNPTAFYLCASSMGQGRQYTEAFFGQGTRLTVV.

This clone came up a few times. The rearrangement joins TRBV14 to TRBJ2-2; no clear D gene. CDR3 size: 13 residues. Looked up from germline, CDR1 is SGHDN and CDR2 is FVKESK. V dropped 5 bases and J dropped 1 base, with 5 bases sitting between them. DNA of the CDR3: TGTGCCAGCAGCTTCAAGAACACCGGGGAGCTGTTTTTT. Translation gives CASSFKNTGELFF.

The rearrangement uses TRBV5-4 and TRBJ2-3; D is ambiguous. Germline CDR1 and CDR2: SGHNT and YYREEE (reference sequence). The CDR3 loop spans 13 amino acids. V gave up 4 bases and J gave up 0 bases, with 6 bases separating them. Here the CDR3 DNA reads TGTGCCAGCAGCGAGACTAGCACAGATACGCAGTATTTT. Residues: CASSETSTDTQYF.

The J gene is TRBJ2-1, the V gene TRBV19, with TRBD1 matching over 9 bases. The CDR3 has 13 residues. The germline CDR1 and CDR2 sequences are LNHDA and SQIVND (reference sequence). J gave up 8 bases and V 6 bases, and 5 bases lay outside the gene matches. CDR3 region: CASRGDRDDEQFF. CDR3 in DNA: TGTGCCAGTAGAGGGGACAGGGACGATGAGCAGTTCTTC.

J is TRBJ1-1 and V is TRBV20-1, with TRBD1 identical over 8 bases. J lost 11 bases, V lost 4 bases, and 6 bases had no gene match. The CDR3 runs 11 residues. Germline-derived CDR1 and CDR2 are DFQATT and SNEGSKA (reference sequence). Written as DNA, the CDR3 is TGCAGTGCTACCCGACAGGGGAAGGCTTTCTTT. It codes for CSATRQGKAFF.